The source of this T cell receptor beta chain is a study of cytomegalovirus exposure and HLA in healthy donors (dated by TCRdb to between 2016 and 2019). With respect to the entire study: In an earlier analysis of under 750 of the donors, 276 Gb of sequence data and just under 120 million unique TCR beta sequences from 180 million or so T cells were reported. About 330 gigabases of sequencing data and tens of millions of unique TCR sequences made up an early release that covered under 750 HLA-typed donors. Of the 350 to 400 genotyped donors, 65% to 90% fell in the genetic ancestry cluster associated with self-reported Caucasian donors. The study aimed to test whether cataloging public T cell receptors could reveal signatures of past pathogen exposure. The T cell repertoires of around 730 subjects were profiled by immunosequencing and related to cytomegalovirus serostatus. Along with the roughly 670-subject first cohort, a separate validation cohort of some 130 different subjects was used. To predict cytomegalovirus infection status, the study brought together high-throughput TCR immunosequencing, statistical association of individual TCRs with disease status, and machine learning. A later analysis re-examined previously published TCR beta repertoires from more than 550 donors and added high-resolution HLA genotyping to investigate patterns of TCR occurrence. Rather than using new phenotypic data, the later analysis identified candidate immune exposures from TCR beta sequences and from how often those sequences occurred across donors. An earlier analysis of approximately 630 of the donors applied high-throughput TCR beta sequencing to assess whether each TCR beta V gene segment acted as functional or pseudogenic. Donor age, sex, ethnicity and CMV serostatus were compiled alongside the repertoire data. Genome-wide SNP genotypes for about three fifths of the roughly 700 donors were used in a later genetic analysis, which treated that subset as a discovery cohort. Every discovery cohort repertoire had been produced on one sequencing platform. Both class I and class II loci were covered by HLA typing, at four-digit resolution. The number of donors typed differed by locus, with about 629-630 for A, B, C, DRB1 and DQB1, 522 for DQA1, over 600 for DPA1, and some 450 for DPB1. A few DR-DQ haplotypes were handled as single units for association and clustering because linkage in the cohort was strong. On average, over 200,000 unique TCR beta nucleotide sequences were sequenced per donor among a few hundred genotyped donors of the cohort, with 15% to 20% of those sequences being non-productive. Results the study describes overall, beyond this receptor: According to a later analysis, most CMV-associated TCR beta chains appeared to be HLA-restricted, and the HLA associations seemed to be driven largely by CMV exposure. Some IMGT-functional V segments, including TRBV6-2 and TRBV6-3, could not be distinguished by the 87-base-pair reads and were therefore excluded. Cytomegalovirus status was reported to be diagnosed by the classifier with high specificity and sensitivity in both the original and validation cohorts. When HLA alleles, especially DR and DQ, strongly co-occurred, attributing TCR associations to individual alleles was difficult. HLA typing was unavailable for some donors at each locus, so association tests used only the typed subset. The only immune exposure information available for the cohort was CMV serostatus. A later genetic analysis associated a missense DCLRE1C variant with V-gene and J-gene trimming of TCR beta chains, and an independent cohort replicated the association. In a later analysis, some 18,000 TCR beta sequences were associated with specific HLA alleles at a false discovery rate of 0.05. Because counts were too low, some 16 rarely observed V segments, including chromosome 9 orphons, were excluded from the earlier analysis of fewer than 650 of the donors. According to a later genetic analysis, donors in an Asian-associated ancestry cluster had fewer N-insertions in productive TCRs than the approximately 650-donor mean. A group of highly shared sequence variants was considered likely to be a technical artifact of the sequencing pipeline. Roughly uniform sequencing depth across donors was assumed in presence/absence analyses, although this assumption may not hold. A few of the identified cytomegalovirus-associated TCR beta chains were confirmed in vitro to be specific for cytomegalovirus antigens. Across donors, most TCR sequences were observed very rarely, whereas some public TCRs were present in many individuals. In the study, 164 TCR beta chains were listed as associated with cytomegalovirus. In a later analysis, HLA-associated TCR beta chains were found to be more clonally expanded and to have lower generation probabilities than equally common non-associated chains. The cohort was sequenced for TCR beta chains only, and without alpha or paired-chain data the features that could be detected were limited. In a later analysis, several top co-occurrence clusters were reported to appear linked to parvovirus B19, influenza, CMV and Epstein-Barr virus. According to the authors, the approach could potentially be generalized to other disease states and immunological phenotypes. Linkage disequilibrium might explain the correlated functional status among segregating V segments, but an unknown experimental factor could not be excluded. According to a later analysis, TCR association rates differed among HLA loci, with DRB1 alleles showing the most associated TCRs and HLA-C alleles showing the fewest. An earlier analysis of 450 to 750 of the donors showed that most TCR beta V segments appeared in productive rearrangements either about 87% or about 30% of the time, which broadly matched IMGT annotations. A further reported finding was that TCR beta sequences accurately predicted the HLA-A and HLA-B alleles for most subjects in the first cohort.

Compared with germline, V lacks 1 base and J lacks 9 bases; bases without a gene match: 10. The germline V gene gives CDR1 as SGHTA and CDR2 as FQGNSA. The CDR3 starts with the cysteine, ends with the phenylalanine, and has 16 residues. Left in the record is the CDR3 DNA by itself, 48 bases read in frame from the first base. Remarks on this clone: Its antigen is currently not known. Base qualities are not recorded, but no much larger clone differs from it by a single base.

Library preparation used the immunoSEQ multiplex PCR assay. For the multiplex PCR, a mixture combining 60 forward primers for TCR Vbeta segments and 13 reverse primers for TCR Jbeta segments was used. The CDR3 region of rearranged TCR beta genes was amplified from genomic DNA by a multiplex PCR assay. Amplified TCR beta libraries were sequenced as 87-base-pair reads on the Illumina HiSeq System. The paper's processing steps were these. In a later analysis, roughly 80 million unique TCR beta chains were counted across the approximately 640 repertoires, and some 10 million of these chains were shared by at least two donors. Raw reads were error-corrected and collapsed into unique sequences with a nearest-neighbor algorithm that merged closely related sequences to remove PCR and sequencing errors. To assign V, D and J gene segments, CDR3 sequences were aligned to IMGT reference sequences. For a sequence to be retained, at least a six-nucleotide match to both a V gene segment and a J gene segment was required. A rearrangement counted as productive if the CDR3 had no stop codons and remained in frame with V and J, and every other rearrangement counted as non-productive. Following IMGT convention, CDR3 was defined as the stretch from the second conserved V-encoded cysteine to the conserved J-encoded phenylalanine. In an earlier analysis of 550 to 650 of the donors, sequences lacking an unambiguous match to a single V gene segment were excluded. An earlier analysis of fewer than 650 of the donors classified V segments as functional when productive rearrangements were above 56.7% and as segregating when the standard deviation between donors was above 5%. A statistical classification framework was built for diagnosing cytomegalovirus status from the catalog of TCR beta chain sequences. In a later analysis, V and J genes were assigned by comparing TCR nucleotide sequences against IMGT/GENE-DB human TR gene sequences. Using the TCRdist pipeline, a later analysis assigned CDR3 sequences along with most-parsimonious VDJ recombination scenarios. A later analysis defined each TCR beta chain by its CDR3 amino acid sequence plus V-gene family, and excluded reads lacking a unique V-gene family. To address suspected cross-contamination and a sequencing artifact, a later analysis removed 450 to 700 highly shared, low-generation-probability nucleotide sequences. In a later analysis, a clonal expansion index was calculated for each public chain from normalized within-repertoire ranks of inferred template counts. A later analysis computed generation probabilities with a VDJ recombination model fitted to out-of-frame rearrangements, and checked the results against IGoR. In a later analysis, hypergeometric tests were used to score TCR-TCR, TCR-HLA and TCR-CMV co-occurrence, with a repertoire-size bias correction applied to TCR pairs. In a later analysis, false discovery rates were estimated by permuting HLA or CMV assignments 20 times. In a later analysis, co-occurring TCRs were grouped using DBSCAN, and TCRdist sequence similarity was added for clustering within HLA-allele-positive subsets. For co-occurrence clustering, repertoires with fewer than 30,000 or more than 120,000 public chains were excluded, along with several repertoires with anomalous nucleotide sharing. TCRdb retrieved this table from immuneACCESS and kept in-frame rearrangements only. Not all clones are present; in checked studies, unresolved V genes account for under half, and no reason is known for the remainder. The V and J calls and clone size are taken from that table; D and trimming were inferred from the DNA. This sample gives approximately 140,000 clones in total; about four fifths of them show up just once. The ten top clones hold around 4% of the sample.

In total, more than 500 healthy bone marrow donors made up the cohort. All cohort members were sampled while nominally healthy, although unrecorded immune exposures were likely present. The donor tested CMV seropositive, placing the donor among the 290 or so seropositive members of the cohort. Each donor provided a peripheral blood sample, and peripheral blood mononuclear cells were used for TCR beta sequencing. The Qiagen DNeasy Blood Extraction Kit was used to extract genomic DNA from the blood cell samples. This TCR derives from a man aged 35 to 55 in good health and CMV-seropositive. Sequenced input: PBMCs. The chain was built from TRBV7-2 and TRBJ2-1, and 9 bases in between align with TRBD2. The DNA sequence is TGTGCCAGCAGCTTAGGTAGCGGGGGATTGTATGGTGAGCAGTTCTTC. Its protein is CASSLGSGGLYGEQFF. The reference TRBV7-2 and TRBJ2-1 proteins fill in what lies around the CDR3, so the full variable domain reads GAGVSQSPSNKVTEKGKDVELRCDPISGHTALYWYRQSLGQGLEFLIYFQGNSAPDKSGLPSDRFSAERTGGSVSTLTIQRTQQEDSAVYLCASSLGSGGLYGEQFFGPGTRLTVL.